This entry is about one TCR beta chain. Its antigen is not identified. The source of the sample is a study of blood T cells in healthy people across ages. General observations from the study: Unsorted PBMCs blocked a conclusive comparison of naive and antigen-experienced cells.

A sample-barcoded 5' primer and a J-beta primer mix were used in a second PCR of roughly 7 to 11 cycles. TCRdb ran MiXCR on the 5' RACE reads and lists one entry per CDR3 protein. The sample carries more than 1 million distinct CDR3 sequences, 40% to 50% recorded once. This CDR3 contains 14 residues. CDR1 is SQVTM and CDR2 is ANQGSEA in the germline V gene. Material: blood. The source is a woman in her sixties or seventies in good health. The V call is TRBV29-1, the J call TRBJ2-3, with D tentatively TRBD1 (5 bases). The DNA for the CDR3 is TGCAGTCTTACTGGCACAGGAGTCTCAGATACGCAGTATTTT. The encoded protein is CSLTGTGVSDTQYF.